The 4 T cell receptor beta chains presented below share a single source sample, sequenced in a study of T cell repertoires in cytomegalovirus infection. TCRdb reanalysed the reads using MiXCR and keeps one entry per CDR3 protein. Of around 450,000 distinct CDR3 sequences in the sample, 11% were seen once. Input material: PBMCs. The receptors derive from a human donor in good health (CMV status not recorded). Some clones in this sample may be carry-over from other donors' samples.

This clonotype was counted many times. The genes are TRBV29-1 and TRBJ2-1, with a possible D match to TRBD2 (6 bases). Germline-derived CDR1 and CDR2 are SQVTM and ANQGSEA. V lost 6 bases, J lost 5 bases, and 20 bases lay in between. This CDR3 is built from 15 residues. Written as DNA, the CDR3 is TGCAGCGTACCGATCGGACTGGGAGGTGACAATGAGCAGTTCTTC. Amino acid sequence: CSVPIGLGGDNEQFF.

The chain combines TRBV20-1 with TRBJ2-2; D may match TRBD1 or TRBD2 (5 bases each). The germline gives CDR1 DFQATT, CDR2 SNEGSKA (reference sequence). The CDR3 loop spans 14 amino acids. V was pared by 5 bases and J by 0 bases, with 10 bases between. The CDR3 DNA follows: TGCAGTGCTTTTGGGACCGCGAACACCGGGGAGCTGTTTTTT. Translating it yields CSAFGTANTGELFF.

This clonotype was detected many times. V and J are TRBV11-2 and TRBJ1-4; the D gene is possibly TRBD1 (5 bases). Germline V gene data show CDR1 as SGHAT and CDR2 as FQNNGV. V gave up 2 bases and J gave up 7 bases, with 17 bases separating them. This CDR3 is 16 amino acids long. The CDR3 loop reads CASSLILGTQAEKLFF. For the CDR3, the DNA is TGTGCCAGCAGCTTAATTTTGGGGACTCAGGCTGAAAAACTGTTTTTT. Looking up the rest from reference TRBV11-2 and TRBJ1-4 gives the full variable domain: EAGVAQSPRYKIIEKRQSVAFWCNPISGHATLYWYQQILGQGPKLLIQFQNNGVVDDSQLPKDRFSAERLKGVDSTLKIQPAKLEDSAVYLCASSLILGTQAEKLFFGSGTQLSVL.

The sample holds many counts of this clonotype. The J gene is TRBJ2-5, the V gene TRBV2; 8 positions agree with TRBD1. Germline V CDR1 and CDR2: SNHLY, FYNNEI. V shed 6 bases, J shed 3 bases, and the junction held 12 bases outside the gene matches. This CDR3 has 16 amino acids. The CDR3: CASRNSRDRGKETQYF. Here the CDR3 DNA reads TGTGCCAGCAGAAATTCAAGAGACAGGGGTAAAGAGACCCAGTACTTC.